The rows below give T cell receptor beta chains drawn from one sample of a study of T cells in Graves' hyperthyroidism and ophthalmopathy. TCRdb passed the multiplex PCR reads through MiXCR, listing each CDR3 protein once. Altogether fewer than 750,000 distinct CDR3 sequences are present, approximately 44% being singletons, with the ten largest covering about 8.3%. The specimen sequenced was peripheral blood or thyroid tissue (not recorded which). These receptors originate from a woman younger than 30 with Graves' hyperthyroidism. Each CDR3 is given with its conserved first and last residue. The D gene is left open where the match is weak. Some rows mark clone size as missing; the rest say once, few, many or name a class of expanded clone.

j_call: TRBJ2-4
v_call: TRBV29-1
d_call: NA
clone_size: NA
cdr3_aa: CSVGMLAKNIQYF
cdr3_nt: TGCAGCGTTGGGATGTTAGCCAAAAACATTCAGTACTTC

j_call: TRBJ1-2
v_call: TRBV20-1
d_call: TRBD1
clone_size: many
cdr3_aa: CSAVDRLRGYTF
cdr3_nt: TGCAGTGCAGTGGACAGGCTTCGTGGCTACACCTTC

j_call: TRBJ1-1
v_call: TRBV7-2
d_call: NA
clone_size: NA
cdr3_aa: CASSHYLSGGNAEAFF
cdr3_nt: TGTGCCAGCAGCCATTATCTCTCCGGCGGGAACGCTGAAGCCTTCTTT

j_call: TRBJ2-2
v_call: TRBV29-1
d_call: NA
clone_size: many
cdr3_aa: CSVAGLSGGELFF
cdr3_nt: TGCAGCGTCGCTGGACTTTCCGGCGGGGAGCTGTTTTTT

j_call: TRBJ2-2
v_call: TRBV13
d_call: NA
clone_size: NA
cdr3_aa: CASSLGQDTGELFF
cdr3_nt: TGTGCCAGCAGCTTAGGACAGGACACCGGGGAGCTGTTTTTT

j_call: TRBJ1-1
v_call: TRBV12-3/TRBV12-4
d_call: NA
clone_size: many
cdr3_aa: CASRPGPSLAFF
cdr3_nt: TGTGCCAGCAGGCCCGGGCCCTCTCTTGCTTTCTTT

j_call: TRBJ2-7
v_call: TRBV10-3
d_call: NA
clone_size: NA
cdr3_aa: CAISESKAQGYEQYF
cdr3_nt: TGTGCCATCAGTGAGTCGAAGGCCCAGGGTTACGAGCAGTACTTC

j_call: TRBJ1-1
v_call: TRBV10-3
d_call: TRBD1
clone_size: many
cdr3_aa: CAISEPTGESTEAFF
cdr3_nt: TGTGCCATCAGTGAGCCGACAGGGGAAAGCACTGAAGCTTTCTTT

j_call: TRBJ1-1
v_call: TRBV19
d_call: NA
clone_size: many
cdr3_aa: CASSIEGNEAFF
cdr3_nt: TGTGCCAGTAGTATTGAGGGGAATGAAGCTTTCTTT

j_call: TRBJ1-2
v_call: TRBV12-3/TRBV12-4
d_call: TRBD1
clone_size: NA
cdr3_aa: CASSPDRHTF
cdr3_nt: TGTGCCAGCAGCCCGGACAGGCACACCTTC

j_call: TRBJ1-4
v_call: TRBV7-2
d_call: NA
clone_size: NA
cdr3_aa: CASSLAGVTNEKLFF
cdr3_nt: TGTGCCAGCAGCTTAGCCGGCGTAACTAATGAAAAACTGTTTTTT

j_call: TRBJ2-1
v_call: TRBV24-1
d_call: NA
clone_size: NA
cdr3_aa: CATSAQGSYNEQFF
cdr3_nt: TGTGCCACCAGTGCCCAGGGGTCCTACAATGAGCAGTTCTTC

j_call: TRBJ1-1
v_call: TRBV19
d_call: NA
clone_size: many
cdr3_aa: CASSIDLGADGNTEAFF
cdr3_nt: TGTGCCAGTAGTATAGATCTAGGGGCGGACGGCAACACTGAAGCTTTCTTT

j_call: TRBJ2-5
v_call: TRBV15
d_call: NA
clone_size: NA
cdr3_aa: CATSKGLGDQPQYF
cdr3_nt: TGTGCCACCAGCAAGGGGTTAGGGGATCAGCCCCAGTACTTC

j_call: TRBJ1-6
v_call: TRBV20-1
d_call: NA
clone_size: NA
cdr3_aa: CSAKSGRVQRSVNSPLHF
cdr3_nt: TGCAGTGCAAAAAGCGGGAGAGTACAGCGCTCAGTTAATTCACCCCTCCACTTT

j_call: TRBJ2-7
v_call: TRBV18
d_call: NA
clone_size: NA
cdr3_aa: CASSPNTGLAEQYF
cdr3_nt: TGTGCCAGCTCACCAAATACAGGGTTAGCTGAGCAGTACTTC

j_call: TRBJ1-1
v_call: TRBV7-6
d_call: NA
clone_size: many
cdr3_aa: CASSFLGGNTEAFF
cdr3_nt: TGTGCCAGCAGCTTCTTAGGGGGGAACACTGAAGCTTTCTTT

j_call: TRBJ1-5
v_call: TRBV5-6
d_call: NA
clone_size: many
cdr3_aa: CASSEGTGNQPQHF
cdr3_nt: TGTGCCAGCAGCGAAGGGACGGGCAATCAGCCCCAGCATTTT

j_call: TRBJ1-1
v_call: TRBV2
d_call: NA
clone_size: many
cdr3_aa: CASMGRNTEAFF
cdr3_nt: TGTGCCAGCATGGGGAGGAACACTGAAGCTTTCTTT

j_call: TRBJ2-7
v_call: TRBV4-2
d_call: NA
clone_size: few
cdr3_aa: CASSPLGREQYF
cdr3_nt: TGTGCCAGCAGCCCCCTTGGGAGGGAGCAGTACTTC

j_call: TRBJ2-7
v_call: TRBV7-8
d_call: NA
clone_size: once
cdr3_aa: CASSPSGPMCYEQYF
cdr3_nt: TGTGCCAGCAGCCCCAGCGGGCCGATGTGCTACGAGCAGTACTTC

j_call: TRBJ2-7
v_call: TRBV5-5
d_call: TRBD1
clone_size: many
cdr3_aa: CASSLRQGPDHEQYF
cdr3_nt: TGTGCCAGCAGCTTAAGACAGGGACCGGACCACGAGCAGTACTTC

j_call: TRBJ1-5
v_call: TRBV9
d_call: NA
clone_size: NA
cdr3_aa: CASSVGVQEQETQHF
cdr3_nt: TGTGCCAGCAGCGTAGGTGTGCAGGAGCAAGAGACCCAGCATTTT

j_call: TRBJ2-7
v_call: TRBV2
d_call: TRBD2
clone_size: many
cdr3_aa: CASSPGTSGARQYF
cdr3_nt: TGTGCCAGCAGCCCCGGGACTAGCGGAGCGAGGCAGTACTTC

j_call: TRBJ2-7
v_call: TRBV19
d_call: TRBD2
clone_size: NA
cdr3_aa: CASSSGRAVEQYF
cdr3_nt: TGTGCCAGTAGTAGCGGGAGGGCCGTTGAGCAGTACTTC

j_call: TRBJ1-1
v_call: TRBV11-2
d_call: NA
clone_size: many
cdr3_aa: CASSLGRRGQAFF
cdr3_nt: TGTGCCAGCAGCTTAGGGAGGCGGGGTCAAGCTTTCTTT

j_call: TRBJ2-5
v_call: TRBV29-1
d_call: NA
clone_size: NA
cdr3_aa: CSVEAGELQETQYF
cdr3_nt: TGCAGCGTTGAGGCCGGGGAACTCCAAGAGACCCAGTACTTC

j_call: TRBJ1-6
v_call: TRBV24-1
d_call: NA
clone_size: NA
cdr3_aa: CATSAGTRTNSPLHF
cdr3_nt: TGTGCCACCAGTGCAGGGACACGGACTAATTCACCCCTCCACTTT

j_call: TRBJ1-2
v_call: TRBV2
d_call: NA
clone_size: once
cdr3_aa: CATSSSEDYGYTF
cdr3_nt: TGTGCTACTAGCAGCTCGGAGGACTATGGCTACACCTTC

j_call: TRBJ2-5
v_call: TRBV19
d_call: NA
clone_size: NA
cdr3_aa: CASGQYPWKTQYF
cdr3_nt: TGTGCTAGTGGACAGTACCCTTGGAAGACCCAGTACTTC

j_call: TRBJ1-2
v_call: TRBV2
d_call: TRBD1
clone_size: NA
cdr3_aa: CASKSRDRDYGYTF
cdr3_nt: TGTGCCAGCAAAAGCCGGGACAGGGACTATGGCTACACCTTC

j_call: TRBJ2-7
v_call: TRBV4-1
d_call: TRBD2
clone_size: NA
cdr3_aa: CASSRPGLAGGEQYF
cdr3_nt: TGCGCCAGCAGCCGGCCGGGACTAGCGGGAGGCGAGCAGTACTTC

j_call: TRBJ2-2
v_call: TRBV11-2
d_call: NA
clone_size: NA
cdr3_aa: CASSHVETGELFF
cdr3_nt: TGTGCCAGCAGCCACGTGGAAACCGGGGAGCTGTTTTTT

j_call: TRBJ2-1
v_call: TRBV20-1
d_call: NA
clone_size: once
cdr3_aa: CSADGRGGAYNEQFF
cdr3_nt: TGCAGTGCAGATGGTAGGGGGGGGGCCTACAATGAGCAGTTCTTC

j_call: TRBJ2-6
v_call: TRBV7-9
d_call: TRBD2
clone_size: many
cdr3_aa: CASSLGDRTSEMSISGANVLTF
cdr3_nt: TGTGCCAGCAGCTTAGGGGATCGGACTAGCGAAATGTCTATTTCTGGGGCCAACGTCCTGACTTTC

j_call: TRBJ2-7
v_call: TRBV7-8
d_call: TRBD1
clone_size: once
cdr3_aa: CASSLEGIGTGVSYEQYF
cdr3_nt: TGTGCCAGCAGCTTAGAAGGGATCGGGACAGGGGTCTCCTACGAGCAGTACTTC